This entry lists 12 T cell receptor beta chains sequenced from one sample in a study of Graves' ophthalmopathy and Graves' hyperthyroidism. The study amplified TCR beta CDR3 regions using RNA transcripts. RT-PCR in the first round used HTBI primers; a second-round multiplex PCR followed. One entry per CDR3 protein results from TCRdb running MiXCR on the multiplex PCR reads. This sample has roughly 230,000 distinct CDR3 sequences; 20% to 25% occur once, and the top ten carry roughly 45%. Sequenced input: peripheral blood. These TCRs come from a woman aged 45-59 years with Graves' ophthalmopathy.

This clonotype has a count of ten or more. This sequence joins TRBV12-3 or TRBV12-4 and TRBJ1-1, with a tentative D call TRBD1 (6 bases). This CDR3 has 13 residues. V lost 5 bases to trimming and J lost 1 base, with 8 bases between them. The CDR3 sequence: CASSTDRNTEAFF. CDR3 nucleotides: TGTGCCAGCAGTACGGACAGGAACACTGAAGCTTTCTTT.

This clonotype was picked up a small number of times. A clone one base away is much larger, so this may be a read error. The chain couples TRBV2 to TRBJ2-7; 11 bases map to TRBD2. The CDR3 covers 16 residues. Germline V gene sequence: CDR1 SNHLY, CDR2 FYNNEI. This chain's CDR3 is CAISEVGSGRAFEQYF. The CDR3 bases are TGTGCCATCAGTGAAGTGGGTAGCGGGAGGGCCTTCGAGCAGTACTTC.

This clonotype was detected a few times. The V and J genes are TRBV10-3 and TRBJ2-3; 8 nucleotides line up with TRBD1. Germline CDR1 and CDR2: ENHRY and SYGVKD. Trimming took 9 bases from V and 5 from J; bases not matched to a gene: 13. This CDR3 contains 15 residues. CDR3 in DNA: TGTGCCATTCGTACCCTCTCAGGGGGCTTAGATACGCAGTATTTT. Its protein is CAIRTLSGGLDTQYF.

This clonotype was observed a handful of times. The chain uses TRBV9 and TRBJ2-3; D is undetermined. This CDR3 contains 11 residues. The V gene lost 8 bases and the J gene lost 6 bases, with 10 bases spanning the gap. Germline values: CDR1 SGDLS, CDR2 YYNGEE. The CDR3 nucleotides read TGTGCCAGTGGAATCGGGGATACGCAGTATTTT. This translates into CASGIGDTQYF.

This clonotype has a count of ten or more. The chain employs TRBV11-2 and TRBJ2-4; 8 nucleotides match TRBD2. From germline, CDR1 is SGHAT and CDR2 FQNNGV. The CDR3 extends over 14 amino acids. Germline trimming cut 4 bases from V and 9 bases from J; bases unmatched to any gene: 8. CDR3 protein: CASSSGLVGGIQYF. The CDR3 region has the DNA TGTGCCAGCAGCTCGGGACTAGTCGGAGGCATTCAGTACTTC.

The genes are TRBV30 and TRBJ2-7; D might be TRBD1 or TRBD2, each matching 6 bases. CDR1 GTSNPN and CDR2 SVGIG come from the germline V gene (reference sequence). The CDR3 has 14 residues. The ends were cut back, 5 bases at V and 4 bases at J, with 18 bases in the middle. The CDR3 here is CAWQPGAQWYEQYF. As DNA, the CDR3 is TGTGCCTGGCAACCGGGGGCGCAATGGTACGAGCAGTACTTC.

This clonotype appeared many times. The chain has TRBV19 and TRBJ1-1, with 7 nucleotides matching TRBD1. CDR1 and CDR2 from the germline V gene are LNHDA and SQIVND (reference sequence). The trim removed 3 bases at V and 5 bases at J, leaving 6 bases unmatched. The CDR3 runs to 14 residues. The CDR3 DNA follows: TGTGCCAGTAGTATGAGACAGGGATGGACTGAAGCTTTCTTT. Its translation: CASSMRQGWTEAFF.

This clonotype was counted at least ten times. The chain has TRBV2 and TRBJ2-7, with a weak D call TRBD1 (5 bases). The CDR3 has 13 amino acids. Per the germline V gene, CDR1 is SNHLY and CDR2 is FYNNEI. V dropped 3 bases and J dropped 3 bases, with 9 bases sitting between them. The CDR3 sequence is CASSEARDYEQYF. DNA of the CDR3: TGTGCCAGCAGTGAGGCCAGGGACTACGAGCAGTACTTC.

This clonotype was observed a single time. Possible read error: a much larger clone is one base away. The genes are TRBV5-1 and TRBJ1-5; D uncertain. CDR1 and CDR2 (germline): SGHRS, YFSETQ. CDR3 length: 15 amino acids. As DNA, the CDR3 is TGCGCCAGCAGCTTGGGCGGGGTTAGCGATCAGCCCCAGCATTTC. Protein sequence: CASSLGGVSDQPQHF. Complete variable domain (other parts from reference TRBV5-1 and TRBJ1-5): KAGVTQTPRYLIKTRGQQVTLSCSPISGHRSVSWYQQTPGQGLQFLFEYFSETQRNKGNFPGRFSGRQFSNSRSEMNVSTLELGDSALYLCASSLGGVSDQPQHFGDGTRLSIL.

The chain couples TRBV6-1 to TRBJ2-7; TRBD1 aligns across 8 bases. V lost 5 bases, J lost 7 bases, and 7 bases stayed unmatched. The V gene's germline CDR1 is MNHNS and CDR2 SASEGT. There are 13 residues in the CDR3. The DNA of the CDR3 is TGTGCCAGCAGTCGACAGGGGCCGGGAGAGCAGTACTTC. Protein product: CASSRQGPGEQYF.

Concerning this clonotype: A much larger clone lies a single base off, so this may be a read error. The chain employs TRBV27 and TRBJ1-1; D uncertain. Trimming cost V 5 bases and J 3 bases, with 13 bases left between them. Germline V gives CDR1 MNHEY, CDR2 SMNVEV (reference sequence). The CDR3 spans 14 residues. In DNA, the CDR3 is TGTGCCAGCAGTAACATGGGTGGGTACACTGAAGCTTTCTTT. Its translation is CASSNMGGYTEAFF.

Ten or more counts support this clonotype. This rearrangement joins TRBV20-1 to TRBJ2-7, with 10 bases identical to TRBD2. This CDR3 contains 15 residues. Germline V lookup: CDR1 DFQATT, CDR2 SNEGSKA (reference sequence). The trim removed 0 bases at V and 3 bases at J, leaving 5 bases unmatched. The CDR3 DNA reads TGCAGTGCTAGAGATCGGGGGACTAGCGTCTACGAGCAGTACTTC. Protein sequence: CSARDRGTSVYEQYF.